Listed here are 26 T cell receptor beta chains from one sample, sequenced in a study of blood T cell repertoires in COVID-19. Method: immunoSEQ multiplex PCR; TCRdb's copy keeps in-frame clones and lacks some. The repertoire holds 350,000 to 550,000 clones, with more than 80% as singletons. Sequencing input: PBMCs or T cells enriched from blood (not recorded which). These receptor sequences come from a man between 25 and 39 years old who had recovered from COVID-19.

The chain combines TRBV7-9 with TRBJ2-5; a possible D gene is TRBD1 (5 bases). Looked up from germline, CDR1 is SEHNR and CDR2 is FQNEAQ (reference sequence). Trimming shortened V by 5 bases and J by 1 base, and 20 bases separated the two germline ends. CDR3 length: 17 amino acids. CDR3 residues: CASSPHPPIDSQETQYF. In nucleotides, the CDR3 is TGTGCCAGCAGCCCCCATCCCCCCATCGACAGCCAAGAGACCCAGTACTTC.

This clone was seen a handful of times. The CDR3 sequence is CASSVAGGSPPEQFF. The CDR3 DNA reads as TGTGCCAGCAGCGTAGCGGGCGGGAGCCCCCCTGAGCAGTTCTTC. V and J are TRBV9 and TRBJ2-1; 7 bases agree with TRBD2. Germline trimming cut 0 bases from V and 9 bases from J; bases unmatched to any gene: 9. This CDR3 has 15 residues. Germline lookup yields CDR1 SGDLS and CDR2 YYNGEE.

The chain couples TRBV13 to TRBJ2-7, with D unclear. The CDR3 extends over 12 amino acids. Germline V lookup: CDR1 PRHDT, CDR2 FYEKMQ (reference sequence). Trimming stripped 5 bases from V and 5 bases from J, with 10 bases between. CDR3 in DNA: TGTGCCAGCAGCGCGACTGGCAACGAGCAGTACTTC. Translation: CASSATGNEQYF.

J is TRBJ2-3 and V is TRBV5-4; 7 nucleotides agree with TRBD1. Germline values: CDR1 SGHNT, CDR2 YYREEE (reference sequence). The length of the CDR3 is 12 residues. V lost 4 bases to trimming and J lost 11 bases; unmatched junction nucleotides: 7. The CDR3 region is CASSQRDSGQYF. CDR3 DNA sequence: TGTGCCAGCAGCCAACGGGACAGCGGGCAGTATTTT.

The chain recombines TRBV27 with TRBJ1-1, with D perhaps matching TRBD1 (5 bases). CDR1 is MNHEY, CDR2 SMNVEV, per germline (reference sequence). This CDR3 region has 15 residues. Trimming cost V 8 bases and J 1 base, with 17 bases left between them. DNA for the CDR3: TGTGCCAGCGGAGGGGAGGGGTTGAGGAACACTGAAGCTTTCTTT. Its translation: CASGGEGLRNTEAFF.

This clone was observed once. The V call is TRBV10-2, the J call TRBJ2-5; 9 nucleotides align to TRBD1. Trimming at V came to 3 bases and at J to 1 base, leaving 3 bases not matched to a gene. The CDR3 consists of 15 residues. Per the germline V gene, CDR1 is WSHSY and CDR2 is SAAADI. CDR3 residues: CASSDDRGIQETQYF. The CDR3, as DNA: TGCGCCAGCAGTGACGACAGGGGGATCCAAGAGACCCAGTACTTC.

Here the CDR3 DNA reads TGTGCCACCAGTCGGGACCCCGGAGGGCGCAATGAGCAGTTCTTC. Its translation is CATSRDPGGRNEQFF. The chain carries TRBV15 and TRBJ2-1; a possible D gene is TRBD2 (6 bases). CDR1 and CDR2 from the germline V gene are LNHNV and YYDKDF (reference sequence). The V end was cut by 6 bases, the J end by 6 bases, with 18 bases between. The CDR3 spans 15 residues. Full variable domain (outside the CDR3, taken from reference TRBV15 and TRBJ2-1): DAMVIQNPRYQVTQFGKPVTLSCSQTLNHNVMYWYQQKSSQAPKLLFHYYDKDFNNEADTPDNFQSRRPNTSFCFLDIRSPGLGDTAMYLCATSRDPGGRNEQFFGPGTRLTVL.

The J gene is TRBJ1-2, the V gene TRBV29-1, with D uncertain. Germline V gives CDR1 SQVTM, CDR2 ANQGSEA. V lost 7 bases and J lost 5, with 14 bases in between. This CDR3 has 12 amino acids. Here the CDR3 DNA reads TGCAGCGGCTCGACTGATTATTATGGCTACACCTTC. It translates to CSGSTDYYGYTF.

The chain employs TRBV13 and TRBJ1-2; D is unclear. Trimming removed 6 bases from V and 9 bases from J, with 20 bases in between. CDR1 is PRHDT and CDR2 is FYEKMQ in the germline V gene (reference sequence). The CDR3 length is 14 residues. The CDR3 loop reads CASSPRAQAISYTF. CDR3 sequence (DNA): TGTGCCAGCAGTCCCCGTGCGCAGGCCATCAGCTACACCTTC.

The chain couples TRBV11-2 to TRBJ1-1, with unresolved D. The V and J ends lost 2 bases and 4 bases respectively, with 11 bases between them. The germline CDR1 and CDR2 sequences are SGHAT and FQNNGV. This CDR3 contains 14 residues. The CDR3 loop is CASSLTSDFTEAFF. In nucleotides, the CDR3 is TGTGCCAGCAGCTTAACGTCAGATTTCACTGAAGCTTTCTTT.

This clone was seen once. The gene calls are TRBV5-1 and TRBJ2-3; tentative D call: TRBD2 (6 bases). The CDR3 is made up of 15 amino acids. V was trimmed by 0 bases and J by 4 bases, leaving 12 bases between them. Germline lookup yields CDR1 SGHRS and CDR2 YFSETQ. The CDR3 spells CASSLASGAPDTQYF. The CDR3 nucleotides are TGCGCCAGCAGCTTGGCCTCGGGAGCCCCAGATACGCAGTATTTT.

As for this clone: Germline is not matched at one junction end, which may reflect a read error. This sequence joins TRBV5-3 and TRBJ1-2, with 7 bases identical to TRBD1. TRBV5-3 is designated an ORF whose function remains uncertain. The CDR3 runs 13 residues. This CDR3 is CVRKEDRGLRYTF. The CDR3, as DNA: TGTGTCAGAAAGGAGGATAGGGGGCTTCGCTACACCTTC.

The CDR3 coding sequence is TGTGCCATCAGTGGCCCAGAAAACACTGAAGCTTTCTTT. It encodes CAISGPENTEAFF. The chain carries TRBV10-3 and TRBJ1-1; no reliable D call. The CDR3 sequence is 13 residues long. Germline V CDR1 and CDR2: ENHRY, SYGVKD. V was trimmed by 4 bases and J by 2 bases, leaving 8 bases between them.

V is TRBV9 and J is TRBJ2-7; 8 bases match TRBD2. The CDR3 extends over 14 amino acids. V lost 2 bases to trimming and J lost 2 bases; unmatched junction nucleotides: 3. The germline V gene encodes CDR1 SGDLS and CDR2 YYNGEE. CDR3 nucleotides: TGTGCCAGCAGCGTGAGCGGGAGCGCCTACGAGCAGTACTTC. Encoded protein: CASSVSGSAYEQYF.

The CDR3 DNA reads as TGTGCCAGCAGCAACAGAGCTTTAGGCCAAGAGACCCAGTACTTC. This encodes CASSNRALGQETQYF. The V and J genes are TRBV7-2 and TRBJ2-5; D is unclear. Per germline, CDR1 SGHTA and CDR2 FQGNSA. The ends were cut back, 5 bases at V and 1 base at J, with 14 bases in the middle. This CDR3 comprises 15 residues.

The CDR3 here is CASSHTSGRAGEQFF. The CDR3 bases are TGTGCCAGCAGCCATACTAGCGGGAGGGCCGGTGAGCAGTTCTTC. The rearrangement links TRBV7-8 to TRBJ2-1; 13 bases match TRBD2. The V segment lost 5 bases and the J segment 9 bases; nucleotides outside the gene matches: 7. Germline-derived CDR1 and CDR2 are SGHVS and FQNEAQ. The CDR3 spans 15 residues.

The chain links TRBV7-6 to TRBJ2-7, with TRBD1 matching 8 bases. Unmatched junction bases numbered 10, after V lost 4 bases and J lost 5 bases. Germline values: CDR1 SGHVS, CDR2 FNYEAQ. The CDR3 sequence is 15 residues long. In DNA form, the CDR3 reads TGTGCCAGCAGCTACTTAATGGCAGGGGGCGACGAGCAGTACTTC. Its protein is CASSYLMAGGDEQYF. The full variable domain, rest sourced from reference TRBV7-6 and TRBJ2-7, is GAGVSQSPRYKVTKRGQDVALRCDPISGHVSLYWYRQALGQGPEFLTYFNYEAQQDKSGLPNDRFSAERPEGSISTLTIQRTEQRDSAMYRCASSYLMAGGDEQYFGPGTRLTVT.

Points on this clone: This sample also contains other DNA sequences that code for the same CDR3. This chain joins TRBV7-9 and TRBJ2-5, with D uncertain. V was shortened by 4 bases and J by 3 bases, with 3 bases between the two germline ends. CDR1 is SEHNR and CDR2 is FQNEAQ in the germline V gene (reference sequence). The CDR3 consists of 11 residues. The CDR3 sequence: CASSSKETQYF. CDR3 nucleotides: TGTGCCAGCAGCTCCAAAGAGACCCAGTACTTC.

In its sample, this clone was seen once. The V call is TRBV9, the J call TRBJ2-3; D gene unclear. CDR1 SGDLS and CDR2 YYNGEE come from the germline V gene. The CDR3 is made up of 14 amino acids. V was shortened by 5 bases and J by 3 bases, with 13 bases between the two germline ends. The DNA for the CDR3 is TGTGCCAGCAGGGCCCAGATGGCAACAGATACGCAGTATTTT. Protein sequence: CASRAQMATDTQYF. The whole variable domain, filled in from reference TRBV9 and TRBJ2-3, reads DSGVTQTPKHLITATGQRVTLRCSPRSGDLSVYWYQQSLDQGLQFLIQYYNGEERAKGNILERFSAQQFPDLHSELNLSSLELGDSALYFCASRAQMATDTQYFGPGTRLTVL.

The rearrangement links TRBV6-1 to TRBJ1-2; 7 bases are a match to TRBD1. Looked up from germline, CDR1 is MNHNS and CDR2 is SASEGT. The CDR3 consists of 15 residues. Germline trimming cut 1 base from V and 8 bases from J; bases unmatched to any gene: 10. The CDR3 protein is CASSEGTGNGVGYTF. The CDR3 DNA is TGTGCCAGCAGTGAAGGGACAGGAAATGGGGTAGGCTACACCTTC.

This clone has a single count. The chain uses TRBV3-1 (or the pseudogene TRBV3-2) and TRBJ1-3; TRBD1 agrees at 7 bases. The CDR3 sequence is 16 residues long. The V gene end was trimmed by 1 base and the J gene end by 0 bases; junction bases not matched to a gene: 3. Germline CDR1 LGHDT, CDR2 YNNKEL (reference sequence). The CDR3 coding sequence is TGTGCCAGCAGCCAAGGGGACAGCAGCTCTGGAAACACCATATATTTT. As protein: CASSQGDSSSGNTIYF.

This clone came up once. The same CDR3 can be traced to other DNA sequences in this sample. This rearrangement joins TRBV7-2 to TRBJ1-5; D ambiguous. The CDR3 has 14 amino acids. The germline V and J ends were trimmed by 1 base and 2 bases, with 6 bases remaining between them. Germline CDR1 SGHTA, CDR2 FQGNSA. The CDR3 sequence: CASSLGQGNQPQHF. CDR3 nucleotides: TGTGCCAGCAGCTTAGGGCAGGGCAATCAGCCCCAGCATTTT.

This clone was observed a single time. This chain uses TRBV10-3 with TRBJ2-7; TRBD2 aligns across 12 bases. Germline V gives CDR1 ENHRY, CDR2 SYGVKD. The ends lost 2 bases at V and 3 bases at J; junction bases unmatched: 5. The CDR3 extends over 16 amino acids. For the CDR3, the DNA is TGTGCCATCAGTGAGACTAGCGGGAGGACGGGCTACGAGCAGTACTTC. Protein sequence: CAISETSGRTGYEQYF.

The chain joins TRBV28 to TRBJ1-2, with 7 bases lining up with TRBD1. V shed 6 bases and J 5 bases; nucleotides not matched to a gene: 12. Looked up from germline, CDR1 is MDHEN and CDR2 is SYDVKM. This CDR3 spans 15 amino acids. The CDR3 loop reads CASRPNRGQRYGYTF. The CDR3 nucleotides read TGTGCCAGCAGACCAAATCGGGGACAGAGATATGGCTACACCTTC.

This chain links TRBV7-9 with TRBJ1-1; D is possibly TRBD1 (5 bases). The length of the CDR3 is 15 residues. The germline V gene encodes CDR1 SEHNR and CDR2 FQNEAQ (reference sequence). The V and J ends lost 5 bases and 7 bases respectively, with 20 bases between them. The CDR3 bases are TGTGCCAGCAGCGCGTTTATCGGGGGGTCTTATGAAGCTTTCTTT. As protein: CASSAFIGGSYEAFF.

This chain joins TRBV2 and TRBJ2-7, with D unclear. CDR1 is SNHLY and CDR2 is FYNNEI in the germline V gene. Trimming left V 1 base short and J 0 bases short, with 7 bases between. The CDR3 has 14 residues. Written as DNA, the CDR3 is TGTGCCAGCAGTGAAGGTTCCAACTCCTACGAGCAGTACTTC. This sequence encodes CASSEGSNSYEQYF.